A single T cell receptor beta chain is shown here with its context. The data stem from a study of blood T cell repertoires in COVID-19. Study as a whole: Whether acute or convalescent, the COVID-19 samples came from the United States, Italy and Spain. T cells, B-cell-depleted T cells, or PBMCs provided the cDNA or gDNA that served as material.

In the authors' workflow: Estimation of nucleated cell counts was performed using reference gene primer amplification. Sequenced by immunoSEQ multiplex PCR; TCRdb stores in-frame clones only, minus some. The DNA was the basis for D and trimming; V, J and clone size are from that table. The repertoire consists of about 140,000 clones, with 76% occurring once and the leading ten covering 4.5%. Unmatched junction bases numbered 7, after V lost 4 bases and J lost 6 bases. Germline CDR1 SGHKS, CDR2 YYEKEE (reference sequence). This CDR3 contains 15 residues. The chain has TRBV5-5 and TRBJ1-4, with 9 nucleotides matching TRBD1. The sample consisted of peripheral blood. The clonotype comes from a woman aged 80 or over with active or convalescent COVID-19. Here the CDR3 reads CASSAGTGRDEKLFF. The DNA for the CDR3 is TGTGCCAGCAGCGCGGGGACAGGGAGGGATGAAAAACTGTTTTTT.